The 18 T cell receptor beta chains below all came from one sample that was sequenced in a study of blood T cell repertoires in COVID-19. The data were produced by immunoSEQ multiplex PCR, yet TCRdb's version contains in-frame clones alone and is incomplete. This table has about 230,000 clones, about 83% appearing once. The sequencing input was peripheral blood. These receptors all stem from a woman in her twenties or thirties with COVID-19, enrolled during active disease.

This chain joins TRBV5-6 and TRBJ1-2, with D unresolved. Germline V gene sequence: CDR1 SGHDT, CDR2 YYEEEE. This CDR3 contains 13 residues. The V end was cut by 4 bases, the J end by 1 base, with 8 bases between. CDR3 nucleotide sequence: TGTGCCAGCAGCGACCCGGGTAACTATGGCTACACCTTC. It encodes CASSDPGNYGYTF.

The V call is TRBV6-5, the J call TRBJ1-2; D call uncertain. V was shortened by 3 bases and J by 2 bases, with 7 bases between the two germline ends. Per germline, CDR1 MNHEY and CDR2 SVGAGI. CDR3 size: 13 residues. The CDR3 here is CASSYSRNYGYTF. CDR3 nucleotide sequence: TGTGCCAGCAGTTATTCGAGGAACTATGGCTACACCTTC.

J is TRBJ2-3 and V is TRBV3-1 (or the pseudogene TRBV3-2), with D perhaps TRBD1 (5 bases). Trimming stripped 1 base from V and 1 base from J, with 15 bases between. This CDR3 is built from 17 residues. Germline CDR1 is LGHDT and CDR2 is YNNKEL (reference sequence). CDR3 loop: CASSQGGMGLGTDTQYF. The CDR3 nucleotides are TGTGCCAGCAGCCAAGGTGGCATGGGGCTGGGCACAGATACGCAGTATTTT.

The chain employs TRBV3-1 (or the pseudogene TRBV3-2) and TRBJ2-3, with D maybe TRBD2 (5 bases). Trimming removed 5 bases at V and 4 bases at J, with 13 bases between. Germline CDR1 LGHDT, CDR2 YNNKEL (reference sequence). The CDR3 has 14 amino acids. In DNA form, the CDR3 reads TGTGCCAGCAGCTCCCGGAGGACTGCAGATACGCAGTATTTT. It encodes CASSSRRTADTQYF.

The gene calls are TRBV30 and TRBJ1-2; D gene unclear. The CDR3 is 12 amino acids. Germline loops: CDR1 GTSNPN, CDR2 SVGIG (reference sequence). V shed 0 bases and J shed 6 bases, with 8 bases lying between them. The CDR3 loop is CAWSVHSNGYTF. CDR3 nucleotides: TGTGCCTGGAGTGTGCACAGTAATGGCTACACCTTC.

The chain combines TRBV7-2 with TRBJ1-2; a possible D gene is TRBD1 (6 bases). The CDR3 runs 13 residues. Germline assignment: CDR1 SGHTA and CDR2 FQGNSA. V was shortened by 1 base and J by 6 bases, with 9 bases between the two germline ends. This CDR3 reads CASSLGGLHGYTF. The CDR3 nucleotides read TGTGCCAGCAGCTTAGGGGGGCTCCATGGCTACACCTTC.

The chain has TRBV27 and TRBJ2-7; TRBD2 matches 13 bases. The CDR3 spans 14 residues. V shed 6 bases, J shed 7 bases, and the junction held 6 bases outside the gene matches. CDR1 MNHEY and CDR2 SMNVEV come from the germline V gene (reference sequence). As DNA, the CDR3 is TGTGCCAGCAGCTCGGGACTAGCGGGAAGGGAGCAGTACTTC. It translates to CASSSGLAGREQYF.

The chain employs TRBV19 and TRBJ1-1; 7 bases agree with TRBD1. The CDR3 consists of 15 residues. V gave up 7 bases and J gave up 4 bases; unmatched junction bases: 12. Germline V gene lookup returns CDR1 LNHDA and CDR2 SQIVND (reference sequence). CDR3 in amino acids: CASTTTSTGRTEAFF. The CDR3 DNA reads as TGTGCCAGTACCACCACGTCGACAGGGCGCACTGAAGCTTTCTTT.

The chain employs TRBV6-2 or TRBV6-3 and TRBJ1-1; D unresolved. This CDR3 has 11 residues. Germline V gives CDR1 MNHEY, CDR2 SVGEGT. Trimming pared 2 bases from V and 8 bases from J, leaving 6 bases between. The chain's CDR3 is CASSYGREAFF. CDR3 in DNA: TGTGCCAGCAGTTACGGTAGAGAAGCTTTCTTT.

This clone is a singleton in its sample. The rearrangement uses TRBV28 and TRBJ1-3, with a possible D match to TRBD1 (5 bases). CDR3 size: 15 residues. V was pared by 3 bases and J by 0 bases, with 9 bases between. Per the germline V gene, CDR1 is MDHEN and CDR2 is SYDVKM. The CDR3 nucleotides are TGTGCCAGCAGTTTGGGGGGGGACTCTGGAAACACCATATATTTT. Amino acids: CASSLGGDSGNTIYF. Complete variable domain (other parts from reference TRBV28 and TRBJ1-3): DVKVTQSSRYLVKRTGEKVFLECVQDMDHENMFWYRQDPGLGLRLIYFSYDVKMKEKGDIPEGYSVSREKKERFSLILESASTNQTSMYLCASSLGGDSGNTIYFGEGSWLTVV.

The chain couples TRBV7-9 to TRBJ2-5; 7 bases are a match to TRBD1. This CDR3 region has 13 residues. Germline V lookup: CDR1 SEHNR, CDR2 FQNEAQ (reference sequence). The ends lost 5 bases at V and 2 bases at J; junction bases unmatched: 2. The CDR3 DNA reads TGTGCCAGCAGCCCGGGACAGCAAGAGACCCAGTACTTC. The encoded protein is CASSPGQQETQYF.

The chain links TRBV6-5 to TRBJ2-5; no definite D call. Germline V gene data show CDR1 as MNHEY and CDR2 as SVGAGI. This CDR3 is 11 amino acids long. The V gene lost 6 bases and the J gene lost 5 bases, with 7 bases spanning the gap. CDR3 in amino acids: CASSQSETQYF. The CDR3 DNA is TGTGCCAGCAGCCAATCCGAGACCCAGTACTTC.

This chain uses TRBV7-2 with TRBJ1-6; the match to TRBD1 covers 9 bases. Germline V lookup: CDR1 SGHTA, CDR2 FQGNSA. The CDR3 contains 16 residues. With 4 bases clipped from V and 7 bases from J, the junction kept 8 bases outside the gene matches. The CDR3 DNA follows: TGTGCCAGCAGCTCGGGACAGGGTGTGGGAAATTCACCCCTCCACTTT. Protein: CASSSGQGVGNSPLHF.

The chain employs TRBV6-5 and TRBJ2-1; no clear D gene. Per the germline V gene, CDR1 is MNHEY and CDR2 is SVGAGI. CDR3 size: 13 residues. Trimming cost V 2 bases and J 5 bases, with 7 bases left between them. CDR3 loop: CASSYGQNNEQFF. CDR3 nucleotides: TGTGCCAGCAGTTACGGGCAAAACAATGAGCAGTTCTTC.

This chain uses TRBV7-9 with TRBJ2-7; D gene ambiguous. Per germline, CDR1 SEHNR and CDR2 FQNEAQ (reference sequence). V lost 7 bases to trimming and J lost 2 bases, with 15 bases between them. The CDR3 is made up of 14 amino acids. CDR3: CASIRSSTPYEQYF. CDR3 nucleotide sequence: TGTGCCAGCATTCGATCCAGTACCCCCTACGAGCAGTACTTC. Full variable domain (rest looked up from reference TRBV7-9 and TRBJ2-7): DTGVSQNPRHKITKRGQNVTFRCDPISEHNRLYWYRQTLGQGPEFLTYFQNEAQLEKSRLLSDRFSAERPKGSFSTLEIQRTEQGDSAMYLCASIRSSTPYEQYFGPGTRLTVT.

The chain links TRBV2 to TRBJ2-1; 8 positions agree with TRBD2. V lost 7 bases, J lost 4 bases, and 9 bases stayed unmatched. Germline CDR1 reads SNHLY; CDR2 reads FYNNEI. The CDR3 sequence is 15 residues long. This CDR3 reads CASTRGRGVYNEQFF. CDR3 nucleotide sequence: TGTGCCAGCACCCGAGGGCGGGGGGTATACAATGAGCAGTTCTTC.

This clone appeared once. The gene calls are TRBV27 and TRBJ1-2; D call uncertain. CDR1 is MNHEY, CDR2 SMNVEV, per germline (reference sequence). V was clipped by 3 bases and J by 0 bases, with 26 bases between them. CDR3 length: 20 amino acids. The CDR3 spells CASSFASGMAYAPANYGYTF. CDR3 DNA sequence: TGTGCCAGCAGTTTTGCCTCGGGGATGGCCTATGCCCCAGCTAACTATGGCTACACCTTC.

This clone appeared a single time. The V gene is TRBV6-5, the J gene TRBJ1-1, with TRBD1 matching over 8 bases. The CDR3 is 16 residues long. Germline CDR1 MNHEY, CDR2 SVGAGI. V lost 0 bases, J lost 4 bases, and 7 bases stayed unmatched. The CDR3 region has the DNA TGTGCCAGCAGTTACTCGGGTCAGGGGGCTGGCACTGAAGCTTTCTTT. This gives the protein CASSYSGQGAGTEAFF.